One and the same sample provided the 13 T cell receptor beta chains below, sequenced in a study of metastatic and nonmetastatic thyroid tumors. Prior to thyroid surgery, none of the patients had received any treatment. Using MiXCR, TCRdb reanalyzed the PCR reads. The sample holds about 7,700 clones, 29% seen once. Sequencing was performed on tumor tissue. These receptor sequences come from a female donor with papillary thyroid cancer or a benign thyroid nodule (not recorded which). Some clones in this sample may be carry-over from other donors' samples.

This chain links TRBV7-8 with TRBJ1-5; no firm D call. The CDR3 consists of 15 residues. V was cut by 4 bases and J by 0 bases, with 10 bases left in between. CDR1 is SGHVS, CDR2 FQNEAQ, per germline. The CDR3 DNA is TGTGCCAGCAGCTCTACTCCTTATAGCAATCAGCCCCAGCATTTT. Translation: CASSSTPYSNQPQHF.

The chain has TRBV28 and TRBJ1-2; TRBD1 aligns across 11 bases. The length of the CDR3 is 18 residues. Trimming took 3 bases from V and 1 from J; bases not matched to a gene: 10. Germline values: CDR1 MDHEN, CDR2 SYDVKM. CDR3 amino acids: CASSFGGTGGSLNYGYTF. CDR3 in DNA: TGTGCCAGCAGTTTTGGAGGGACAGGGGGGAGTCTTAACTATGGCTACACCTTC.

The rearrangement links TRBV14 to TRBJ1-6; D ambiguous. The germline V gene encodes CDR1 SGHDN and CDR2 FVKESK. V was shortened by 0 bases and J by 5 bases, with 14 bases between the two germline ends. The CDR3 loop spans 17 amino acids. The CDR3 bases are TGTGCCAGCAGCCAAGATCACCCGGGGAGAAATAATTCACCCCTCCACTTT. This codes for CASSQDHPGRNNSPLHF.

A note on this clone: A read error is possible here, since a much larger clone lies one base away. The V call is TRBV9, the J call TRBJ1-1, with 9 bases aligning to TRBD1. This CDR3 has 13 amino acids. CDR1 is SGDLS, CDR2 YYNGEE, per germline. The trim removed 8 bases at V and 5 bases at J, leaving 7 bases unmatched. CDR3 nucleotide sequence: TGTGCCAGAAGTGAGACAGGGGGAACTGAAGCTTTCTTT. Translation: CARSETGGTEAFF. The full variable domain, with the rest looked up from reference TRBV9 and TRBJ1-1, is DSGVTQTPKHLITATGQRVTLRCSPRSGDLSVYWYQQSLDQGLQFLIQYYNGEERAKGNILERFSAQQFPDLHSELNLSSLELGDSALYFCARSETGGTEAFFGQGTRLTVV.

This chain links TRBV9 with TRBJ1-2; 8 positions agree with TRBD1. The CDR3 totals 15 residues. CDR1 and CDR2 from the germline V gene are SGDLS and YYNGEE. J lost 6 bases, V lost 3 bases, and 10 bases had no gene match. The CDR3 DNA follows: TGTGCCAGCAGCGAGGGGGACAGGCTAGGGGATGGCTACACCTTC. Protein product: CASSEGDRLGDGYTF.

This chain uses TRBV7-2 with TRBJ2-7; D call uncertain. The CDR3 spans 15 residues. The V end lost 5 bases, the J end lost 3 bases, and 17 bases lay between the germline ends. Germline V gene sequence: CDR1 SGHTA, CDR2 FQGNSA. The CDR3 coding sequence is TGTGCCAGCAGCCAAGAAAGGCGGACCTTCTACGAGCAGTACTTC. This codes for CASSQERRTFYEQYF.

The V and J genes are TRBV27 and TRBJ2-5; D is possibly TRBD1 (5 bases). Looked up from germline, CDR1 is MNHEY and CDR2 is SMNVEV (reference sequence). Trimming took off 1 base at V and 3 bases at J, with 9 bases between the two ends. The CDR3 sequence is 14 residues long. In DNA form, the CDR3 reads TGTGCCAGCAGTTTATTTTCAGGGAAAGAGACCCAGTACTTC. Encoded protein: CASSLFSGKETQYF.

This clone was counted once. Germline is not matched at one junction end, which may reflect a read error. The chain joins TRBV7-7 to TRBJ2-2; 8 positions match TRBD1. The CDR3 sequence is 14 residues long. Germline CDR1 is SSHAT and CDR2 is FNYEAQ (reference sequence). The CDR3 protein is CASSWDRSSGELFF. CDR3 nucleotide sequence: TGTGCTAGCAGCTGGGACAGGAGTTCCGGGGAGCTGTTTTTT.

Concerning this clone: One end of the junction fails to match germline, which may point to a read error. The CDR3 here is CASREALRGSGRREEQFF. The CDR3 bases are TGTGCCAGCCGTGAAGCGCTCCGGGGTAGCGGGCGTAGAGAGGAGCAGTTCTTC. This rearrangement joins TRBV6-1 to TRBJ2-1, with 7 bases fitting TRBD2. CDR1 and CDR2 (germline): MNHNS, SASEGT. This CDR3 has 18 amino acids.

This rearrangement joins TRBV11-2 to TRBJ2-1; a weak D match, TRBD2 (6 bases). Germline V gene lookup returns CDR1 SGHAT and CDR2 FQNNGV. Trimming took off 1 base at V and 4 bases at J, with 11 bases between the two ends. The CDR3 length is 15 residues. CDR3 sequence reads: CASSLGGANYNEQFF. The CDR3 DNA reads as TGTGCCAGCAGCTTAGGCGGGGCAAATTACAATGAGCAGTTCTTC. Combining the CDR3 with reference TRBV11-2 and TRBJ2-1 gives the whole variable domain EAGVAQSPRYKIIEKRQSVAFWCNPISGHATLYWYQQILGQGPKLLIQFQNNGVVDDSQLPKDRFSAERLKGVDSTLKIQPAKLEDSAVYLCASSLGGANYNEQFFGPGTRLTVL.

This chain links TRBV3-1 with TRBJ1-1; no firm D call. Trimming left V 1 base short and J 1 base short, with 10 bases between. Per germline, CDR1 LGHDT and CDR2 YNNKEL (reference sequence). The CDR3 has 15 residues. The CDR3 loop reads CASSQGRSGNTEAFF. CDR3 nucleotide sequence: TGTGCCAGCAGCCAAGGTCGTTCAGGGAACACTGAAGCTTTCTTT.

A remark on this clone: The DNA is left out, because the CDR3 cannot be placed on it with certainty; the CDR3 is given as TCRdb lists it. The J gene is TRBJ2-1, the V gene TRBV9; the DNA was not compared with TRBD2, the D call given in the table. Including both end residues, the CDR3 is 15 amino acids long. Germline assignment: CDR1 SGDLS and CDR2 YYNGEE. CDR3 amino acids: CASSVAIGASRGGIF.

The chain employs TRBV12-3 or TRBV12-4 and TRBJ1-2; D unresolved. V was cut by 4 bases and J by 7 bases, with 10 bases left in between. The CDR3 covers 12 residues. In DNA form, the CDR3 reads TGTGCCAGCAGTTCCCAACGGAGTGGCTACACCTTC. This translates into CASSSQRSGYTF.